This T cell receptor beta chain was captured by sequencing in a study of blood T cell repertoires in COVID-19. On the study more broadly: Material from acute and convalescent COVID-19 was sourced from the United States, Italy and Spain.

The CDR3 runs to 14 residues. CDR1 is SGHVS, CDR2 FQNEAQ, per germline. Trimming removed 5 bases at V and 12 bases at J, with 20 bases between. Per the original data handling: Amplification from reference gene primers served as the basis for estimated nucleated cell counts. Profiled with immunoSEQ multiplex PCR; TCRdb holds only in-frame clones, not every one. That table gives V, J and clone size, and the DNA gave D and trimming. The profile covers 250,000 or so clones, with more than 75% appearing a single time and roughly an eighth taken by the ten largest. Sequencing used peripheral blood. The sequence came from a man older than 75 with acute or convalescent COVID-19. The rearrangement links TRBV7-8 to TRBJ2-1, with D unresolved. The CDR3 reads CASSLLDSSGGQFF. The CDR3 nucleotides are TGTGCCAGCAGCCTGCTAGATTCCTCCGGTGGGCAGTTCTTC.